This is a list of T cell receptor beta chains from one sample in a study of blood T cell repertoires in COVID-19. TCRdb keeps only in-frame clones here, not all; method: immunoSEQ multiplex PCR. The sample records a few hundred thousand clones, about nine tenths being singletons. Specimen: peripheral blood. The receptors originated from a woman in her 30s with COVID-19, enrolled during active disease. Each CDR3 is given with its conserved first and last residue. A D gene is named only where the DNA matches it firmly. Clone size appears in some rows only: once, few, many, or a class for an expanded clone.

D	J	V	size	CDR3	DNA
.	TRBJ1-6	TRBV7-9	.	CASSARQEDSPLHF	TGTGCCAGCAGCGCAAGACAGGAGGACTCACCCCTCCACTTT
.	TRBJ2-6	TRBV7-6	.	CASSTLQGSGANVLTF	TGTGCCAGCAGCACACTACAGGGCTCTGGGGCCAACGTCCTGACTTTC
.	TRBJ1-3	TRBV5-1	.	CASSSTGTSGNTIYF	TGCGCCAGCAGCTCCACAGGGACCTCTGGAAACACCATATATTTT
TRBD1	TRBJ1-5	TRBV15	.	CATSGQGDNQPQHF	TGTGCCACCAGCGGACAGGGTGACAATCAGCCCCAGCATTTT
.	TRBJ1-5	TRBV5-5	.	CASSLAADQPQHF	TGTGCCAGCAGCTTGGCCGCGGATCAGCCCCAGCATTTT
.	TRBJ2-1	TRBV19	.	CASSNRAGARNEQFF	TGTGCCAGTAGTAACCGTGCGGGGGCGAGGAATGAGCAGTTCTTC
TRBD2	TRBJ2-3	TRBV10-1	.	CASSPTGAGGADTQYF	TGCGCCAGCAGCCCGACGGGAGCGGGGGGCGCGGATACGCAGTATTTT
.	TRBJ1-2	TRBV18	once	CASSPGQGGIGYGYTF	TGTGCCAGCTCACCGGGGCAGGGAGGGATCGGCTATGGCTACACCTTC
TRBD1	TRBJ1-1	TRBV6-4	.	CASSEGQGETEAFF	TGTGCCAGCAGTGAAGGACAGGGGGAAACTGAAGCTTTCTTT
TRBD1	TRBJ1-2	TRBV2	.	CASTEQGAWGYTF	TGTGCCAGCACCGAACAGGGGGCTTGGGGCTACACCTTC
.	TRBJ2-7	TRBV6-2/TRBV6-3	.	CASSPFGSANSYEQYF	TGTGCCAGCAGTCCCTTCGGTAGCGCCAACTCCTACGAGCAGTACTTC
.	TRBJ2-1	TRBV27	once	CASSPPGPRVEQFF	TGTGCCAGCAGTCCTCCCGGGCCCAGGGTTGAGCAGTTCTTC
TRBD2	TRBJ2-7	TRBV19	.	CASGPSGRDDEQYF	TGTGCCAGTGGCCCTAGCGGGAGAGACGACGAGCAGTACTTC
TRBD1	TRBJ1-2	TRBV30	.	CAWSGTGVNGYTF	TGTGCCTGGAGTGGGACAGGGGTGAATGGCTACACCTTC
TRBD1	TRBJ1-5	TRBV6-5	once	CASKPDRENQPQHF	TGTGCCAGCAAGCCGGACAGGGAGAATCAGCCCCAGCATTTT
TRBD1	TRBJ1-2	TRBV20-1	.	CSAGDRTSYTF	TGCAGTGCCGGGGACAGGACGAGCTACACCTTC
.	TRBJ2-2	TRBV9	.	CASSAPGVRSTGELFF	TGTGCCAGCAGCGCTCCCGGGGTGAGGAGCACCGGGGAGCTGTTTTTT
.	TRBJ2-3	TRBV27	.	CASGPSTDTQYF	TGTGCCAGCGGGCCTAGCACAGATACGCAGTATTTT
.	TRBJ2-7	TRBV11-2	.	CASSLEVEGAYEQYF	TGTGCCAGCAGCTTAGAAGTGGAGGGGGCTTACGAGCAGTACTTC
.	TRBJ1-5	TRBV12-3/TRBV12-4	.	CASSLSVNQPQHF	TGTGCCAGCAGTTTATCAGTCAATCAGCCCCAGCATTTT
.	TRBJ1-1	TRBV7-9	.	CASSLAVGSSAEAFF	TGTGCCAGCAGCTTAGCGGTTGGCTCGTCCGCTGAAGCTTTCTTT
TRBD1	TRBJ1-1	TRBV28	.	CASRHRTGGKRNTEAFF	TGTGCCAGCAGACATAGGACAGGGGGCAAGAGGAACACTGAAGCTTTCTTT
TRBD2	TRBJ2-1	TRBV5-1	.	CASRTAGTSGLYSSYNEQFF	TGCGCCAGCAGGACGGCCGGGACTAGCGGGTTATATAGCTCCTACAATGAGCAGTTCTTC
.	TRBJ1-1	TRBV7-7	.	CASSRDTNTEAFF	TGTGCCAGCAGCCGGGATACGAACACTGAAGCTTTCTTT
.	TRBJ1-6	TRBV30	.	CAWSEETVIHF	TGTGCCTGGAGTGAGGAGACAGTCATCCACTTT
.	TRBJ2-3	TRBV24-1	once	CATSGDTDTQYF	TGTGCCACCAGTGGAGATACAGATACGCAGTATTTT
.	TRBJ2-5	TRBV19	.	CASSSTGWSETQYF	TGTGCCAGTAGTAGCACAGGGTGGAGTGAGACCCAGTACTTC
TRBD1	TRBJ1-6	TRBV30	.	CAGLGQGAGSPLHF	TGTGCCGGCCTGGGACAGGGGGCCGGATCACCCCTCCACTTT
TRBD2	TRBJ2-1	TRBV2	.	CASIGASGNNEQFF	TGTGCCAGCATTGGCGCTAGCGGAAACAATGAGCAGTTCTTC
TRBD1	TRBJ1-2	TRBV25-1	.	CASSVRDTGGGYTF	TGTGCCAGCAGTGTCCGGGACACAGGGGGCGGCTACACCTTC
.	TRBJ2-3	TRBV21-1	.	CASSKSYGRCTDTQYF	TGTGCCAGCAGCAAAAGTTACGGGAGGTGCACAGATACGCAGTATTTT
TRBD1	TRBJ1-2	TRBV3-1/TRBV3-2	.	CASSQTGDGGYTF	TGTGCCAGCAGCCAAACAGGGGACGGCGGCTACACCTTC
.	TRBJ2-5	TRBV5-1	once	CASSRGQTGGETQYF	TGCGCCAGCAGCCGGGGACAGACTGGAGGGGAGACCCAGTACTTC
.	TRBJ2-3	TRBV9	.	CASTTGGADTQYF	TGTGCCAGCACCACAGGAGGGGCAGATACGCAGTATTTT
.	TRBJ1-1	TRBV19	.	CASSMRAGASTEAFF	TGTGCCAGTAGTATGCGGGCGGGGGCGAGCACTGAAGCTTTCTTT
.	TRBJ2-3	TRBV5-4	once	CASSFPTSDTQYF	TGTGCCAGCAGCTTTCCTACGTCAGATACGCAGTATTTT
TRBD2	TRBJ2-5	TRBV7-8	.	CASSPGLAAETQYF	TGTGCCAGCAGCCCCGGACTAGCCGCAGAGACCCAGTACTTC
.	TRBJ2-1	TRBV7-2	.	CASSLATYNEQFF	TGTGCCAGCAGCTTAGCTACCTACAATGAGCAGTTCTTC
.	TRBJ2-5	TRBV21-1	.	CASSIGGSALGQETQYF	TGTGCCAGCAGCATAGGCGGGAGTGCCTTGGGCCAAGAGACCCAGTACTTC
TRBD1	TRBJ2-5	TRBV7-7	.	CASSLDRVQETQYF	TGTGCCAGCAGCCTGGACAGGGTCCAAGAGACCCAGTACTTC
TRBD2	TRBJ2-6	TRBV5-4	.	CASRTTTKRGSSGANVLTF	TGTGCCAGCAGGACTACCACCAAGCGGGGAAGCTCTGGGGCCAACGTCCTGACTTTC
TRBD2	TRBJ2-7	TRBV14	.	CASSLRGGRYEQYF	TGTGCCAGCAGTCTAAGAGGCGGGAGGTACGAGCAGTACTTC
TRBD2	TRBJ2-1	TRBV7-8	.	CASSPRGLAGIEQFF	TGTGCCAGCAGCCCGAGGGGACTAGCGGGAATTGAGCAGTTCTTC
TRBD1	TRBJ1-1	TRBV5-1	.	CASSAGTGGPNTEAFF	TGCGCCAGCAGCGCTGGGACAGGGGGACCGAACACTGAAGCTTTCTTT
.	TRBJ2-1	TRBV30	.	CAWSGHRIYNEQFF	TGTGCCTGGAGTGGACACAGGATATACAATGAGCAGTTCTTC
TRBD1	TRBJ1-6	TRBV19	.	CASSNRQGADSPLHF	TGTGCCAGTAGTAATCGACAGGGGGCTGATTCACCCCTCCACTTT
.	TRBJ1-2	TRBV5-1	.	CASSFDRFSMGYTF	TGCGCCAGCAGCTTTGACAGGTTCTCGATGGGCTACACCTTC
TRBD1	TRBJ1-1	TRBV27	once	CASRRRLDRGLNTNTEAFF	TGTGCCAGCAGGAGGCGCCTCGACAGGGGACTCAATACGAACACTGAAGCTTTCTTT
TRBD1	TRBJ1-2	TRBV19	.	CASSLGQGGYGYTF	TGTGCCAGTAGCCTGGGACAGGGGGGCTATGGCTACACCTTC
TRBD1	TRBJ1-3	TRBV10-3	.	CAIRDRGGYGNTIYF	TGTGCCATCAGGGACAGGGGTGGCTACGGAAACACCATATATTTT
TRBD1	TRBJ1-1	TRBV30	once	CAQWDRGRRGTEAFF	TGTGCCCAATGGGACAGGGGGAGAAGGGGCACTGAAGCTTTCTTT
.	TRBJ1-6	TRBV9	once	CASSVTGSSYNSPLHF	TGTGCCAGCAGCGTAACGGGGAGCTCCTATAATTCACCCCTCCACTTT
TRBD1	TRBJ2-7	TRBV5-1	.	CASSFTRTGSHEQYF	TGCGCCAGCAGCTTCACCCGGACAGGGTCCCACGAGCAGTACTTC
.	TRBJ2-1	TRBV6-5	.	CASSFLAFRYNEQFF	TGTGCCAGCAGCTTTCTAGCGTTTCGGTACAATGAGCAGTTCTTC
TRBD2	TRBJ2-3	TRBV5-1	.	CASSLGTSGRAKAQYF	TGCGCCAGCAGCTTGGGGACTAGCGGGAGGGCCAAGGCGCAGTATTTT